The sequence of this T cell receptor beta chain was determined in a study of cytomegalovirus exposure and HLA in healthy donors. Measured with immunoSEQ multiplex PCR; TCRdb has only the in-frame clones, and not every one. The data contain about 95,000 clones, 85% of them singletons. Germline V gives CDR1 MNHEY, CDR2 SMNVEV (reference sequence). There are 15 residues in the CDR3. V lost 2 bases and J lost 1, with 12 bases in between. Sequencing was performed on PBMCs. The chain uses TRBV27 and TRBJ2-7; D ambiguous. This clonotype was obtained from a man younger than 30 in good health and CMV-seropositive. The chain's CDR3 is CASSLEALPSYEQYF. The CDR3 nucleotides read TGTGCCAGCAGTTTAGAGGCGCTCCCATCCTACGAGCAGTACTTC.